Each of the 9 T cell receptor beta chains below was sequenced from the same sample in a study of CD8 T cells in ankylosing spondylitis. MiXCR, applied by TCRdb to the 5' RACE reads, yields one record per CDR3 protein. The profile shows 250,000 or so distinct CDR3 sequences, roughly a quarter of them singletons. The sample taken for sequencing was blood, either unsorted or a sorted T cell fraction (not recorded which). The source of these receptors is a male donor with ankylosing spondylitis or in good health (not recorded which).

This clonotype has more than one count but fewer than ten. This chain connects TRBV6-5 to TRBJ2-5; 8 bases fit TRBD1. J lost 6 bases, V lost 1 base, and 7 bases had no gene match. Germline V lookup: CDR1 MNHEY, CDR2 SVGAGI. This CDR3 has 15 residues. The DNA for the CDR3 is TGTGCCAGCAGTTACTACGGACAGGGTCCGAAGACCCAGTACTTC. Residues: CASSYYGQGPKTQYF.

This clonotype was counted a few times. The V gene is TRBV29-1, the J gene TRBJ2-4; TRBD1 agrees at 9 bases. Per the germline V gene, CDR1 is SQVTM and CDR2 is ANQGSEA. The CDR3 covers 17 residues. The trim removed 5 bases at V and 0 bases at J, leaving 11 bases unmatched. This chain's CDR3 is CSVRGQGYDLAKNIQYF. The CDR3 DNA is TGCAGCGTTCGGGGACAGGGTTACGACCTAGCCAAAAACATTCAGTACTTC.

This clonotype was counted only a few times. The chain employs TRBV20-1 and TRBJ1-2; D gene uncertain. V lost 2 bases, J lost 8 bases, and 12 bases lay in between. From germline, CDR1 is DFQATT and CDR2 SNEGSKA (reference sequence). The CDR3 contains 12 residues. The chain's CDR3 is CSARPGIGGYTF. For the CDR3, the DNA is TGCAGTGCTAGACCGGGGATTGGCGGCTACACCTTC.

This clonotype was seen more than once but under ten times. The chain joins TRBV12-3 or TRBV12-4 to TRBJ2-7; 7 bases agree with TRBD2. Germline trimming cut 6 bases from V and 4 bases from J; bases unmatched to any gene: 12. CDR3 length: 15 amino acids. The CDR3 DNA reads TGTGCCAGCAGATCCGAGGGAGGGAGTACGTACGAGCAGTACTTC. Its protein is CASRSEGGSTYEQYF.

This clonotype was picked up one time. This chain connects TRBV6-1 to TRBJ2-7, with D possibly matching TRBD2 (6 bases). This CDR3 spans 14 amino acids. The V and J ends lost 7 bases and 4 bases respectively, with 17 bases between them. Per the germline V gene, CDR1 is MNHNS and CDR2 is SASEGT. This CDR3 is CASKPRDSLYEQYF. Here the CDR3 DNA reads TGTGCCAGCAAGCCGAGGGACTCCCTTTACGAGCAGTACTTC.

This clonotype was counted many times. J is TRBJ2-7 and V is TRBV28; 12 nucleotides line up with TRBD2. The V and J ends lost 4 bases and 1 base, in that order; junction bases with no gene match: 11. There are 18 residues in the CDR3. Germline V gives CDR1 MDHEN, CDR2 SYDVKM. Here the CDR3 reads CASSSLHSLAGGSYEQYF. The DNA for the CDR3 is TGTGCCAGCAGTTCCCTCCACTCCCTAGCGGGGGGGTCCTACGAGCAGTACTTC.

A few counts support this clonotype. The chain couples TRBV6-1 to TRBJ2-1, with D possibly TRBD1 on 5 matching bases. The germline gives CDR1 MNHNS, CDR2 SASEGT. Trimming took 7 bases from V and 8 from J, leaving 18 bases between them. CDR3 length equals 14 residues. CDR3 nucleotides: TGTGCCAGCACCCCAACCCTGGCCAGGGATGAGCAGTTCTTC. Its protein is CASTPTLARDEQFF.

The chain carries TRBV3-1 and TRBJ2-4, with D unclear. The V end was cut by 5 bases, the J end by 11 bases, with 16 bases between. Germline CDR1 reads LGHDT; CDR2 reads YNNKEL (reference sequence). This CDR3 is built from 13 residues. Here the CDR3 reads CASSDLEAIVQYF. CDR3 in DNA: TGTGCCAGCAGCGACCTGGAAGCTATCGTTCAGTACTTC.

This clonotype was seen many times. CDR3 in DNA: TGTGCCAGCAGCGCCGGGACTCTGCAGTTCTTC. Amino acid sequence: CASSAGTLQFF. The rearrangement uses TRBV11-2 and TRBJ2-1; D might be TRBD2 (6 bases). Germline CDR1 is SGHAT and CDR2 is FQNNGV. The CDR3 covers 11 residues. Between the trimmed V and J ends, which lost 5 bases and 12 bases, there was a span of 11 bases.